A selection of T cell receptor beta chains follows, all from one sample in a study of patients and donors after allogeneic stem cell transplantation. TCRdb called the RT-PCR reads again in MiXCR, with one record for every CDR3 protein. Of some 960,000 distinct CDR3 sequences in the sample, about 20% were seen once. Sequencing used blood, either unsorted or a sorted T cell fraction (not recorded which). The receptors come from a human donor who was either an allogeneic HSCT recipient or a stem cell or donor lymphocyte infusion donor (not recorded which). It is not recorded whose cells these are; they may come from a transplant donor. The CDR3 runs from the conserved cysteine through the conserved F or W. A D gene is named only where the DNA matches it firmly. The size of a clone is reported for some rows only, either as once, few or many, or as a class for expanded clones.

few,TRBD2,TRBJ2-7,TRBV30,CAWSMTSGRAYEQYF,TGTGCCTGGAGTATGACTAGCGGGAGGGCCTACGAGCAGTACTTC
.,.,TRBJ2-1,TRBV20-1,CSASPPGDEQFF,TGCAGTGCTAGTCCGCCGGGGGATGAGCAGTTCTTC
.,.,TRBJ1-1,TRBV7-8,CASSLNSGLNTEAFF,TGTGCCAGCAGCTTAAATTCAGGCCTGAACACTGAAGCTTTCTTT
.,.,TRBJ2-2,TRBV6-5,CASSWRLDANTGELFF,TGTGCCAGCAGTTGGAGGTTAGACGCGAACACCGGGGAGCTGTTTTTT
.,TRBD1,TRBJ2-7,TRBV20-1,CSASHRDRGPFEQYF,TGCAGTGCTTCCCACCGGGACAGGGGGCCATTTGAGCAGTACTTC
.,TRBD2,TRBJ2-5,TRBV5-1,CASSYPGLAGERETQYF,TGCGCCAGCAGCTACCCGGGACTAGCGGGAGAGAGAGAGACCCAGTACTTC
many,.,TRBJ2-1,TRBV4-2,CASSQVGLDKLLRSSYNEQFF,TGTGCCAGCAGCCAAGTTGGTCTAGACAAACTATTAAGGAGCTCCTACAATGAGCAGTTCTTC
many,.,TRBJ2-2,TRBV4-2,CASSWTSANTGELFF,TGTGCCAGCAGCTGGACATCGGCGAACACCGGGGAGCTGTTTTTT
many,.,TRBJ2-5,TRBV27,CASSSTGETQYF,TGTGCCAGCAGTTCGACCGGTGAGACCCAGTACTTC
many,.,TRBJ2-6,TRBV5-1,CASRVSSGTAIFSGANVLTF,TGCGCCAGCAGAGTGTCTTCCGGGACTGCGATCTTCTCTGGGGCCAACGTCCTGACTTTC
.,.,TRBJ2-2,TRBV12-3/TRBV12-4,CASSWIGRRGTGELFF,TGTGCCAGCAGTTGGATTGGGAGGCGGGGCACCGGGGAGCTGTTTTTT
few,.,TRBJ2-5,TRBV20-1,CSATAETQYF,TGCAGTGCTACTGCGGAGACCCAGTACTTC
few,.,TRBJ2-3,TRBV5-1,CASSGGTSPLDTQYF,TGCGCCAGCAGCGGGGGGACGAGTCCACTAGATACGCAGTATTTT
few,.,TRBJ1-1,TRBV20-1,CSAREEMKKDTEAFF,TGCAGTGCTAGAGAGGAGATGAAAAAGGACACTGAAGCTTTCTTT
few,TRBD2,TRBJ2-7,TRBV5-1,CASSRFKVAGTIYEQYF,TGCGCCAGCAGCAGATTCAAGGTAGCGGGAACCATCTACGAGCAGTACTTC
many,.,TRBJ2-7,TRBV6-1,CASRGTSAYEQYF,TGTGCCAGCAGAGGGACGTCCGCCTACGAGCAGTACTTC
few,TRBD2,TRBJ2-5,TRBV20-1,CSARDRRGISQETQYF,TGCAGTGCTAGAGATCGGCGGGGGATCAGCCAAGAGACCCAGTACTTC
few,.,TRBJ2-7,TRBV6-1,CASSAGLTYEQYF,TGTGCCAGCAGTGCGGGACTGACCTACGAGCAGTACTTC
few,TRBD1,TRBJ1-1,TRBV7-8,CASSPYRGANTEAFF,TGTGCCAGCAGCCCGTACAGGGGGGCGAACACTGAAGCTTTCTTT
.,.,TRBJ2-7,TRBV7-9,CASSLLGTSSYEQYF,TGTGCCAGCAGCTTACTGGGTACCAGCTCCTACGAGCAGTACTTC
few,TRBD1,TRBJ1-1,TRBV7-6,CASSLEAGGDTEAFF,TGTGCCAGCAGCTTAGAGGCAGGGGGGGACACTGAAGCTTTCTTT
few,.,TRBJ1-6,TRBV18,CASSPPGRSDFNSPLHF,TGTGCCAGCTCACCACCGGGCCGTTCAGACTTTAATTCACCCCTCCACTTT
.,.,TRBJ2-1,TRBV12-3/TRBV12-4,CASSLAYLGLGPNNEQFF,TGTGCCAGCAGTTTAGCTTATTTAGGACTTGGTCCTAACAATGAGCAGTTCTTC
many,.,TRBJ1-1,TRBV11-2,CASSATRRENTEAFF,TGTGCCAGCAGTGCCACGCGGAGGGAGAACACTGAAGCTTTCTTT
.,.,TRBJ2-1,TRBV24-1,CATRASSYNEQFF,TGTGCCACCAGAGCCAGCTCCTACAATGAGCAGTTCTTC
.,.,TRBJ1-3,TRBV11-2,CASSRDRSRNTIYF,TGTGCCAGCAGCCGCGACAGGAGTCGAAACACCATATATTTT
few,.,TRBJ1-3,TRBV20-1,CSAENPLPERGSSGNTIYF,TGCAGTGCTGAGAACCCCCTGCCCGAGCGGGGAAGCTCTGGAAACACCATATATTTT
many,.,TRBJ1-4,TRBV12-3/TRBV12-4,CASSLARPLGEKLFF,TGTGCCAGCAGTTTAGCCAGACCTCTGGGTGAAAAACTGTTTTTT
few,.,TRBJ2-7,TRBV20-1,CSARDITPGYYEQYF,TGCAGTGCTAGAGATATCACACCCGGGTACTACGAGCAGTACTTC
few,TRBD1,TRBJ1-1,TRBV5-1,CASTAGQGVEAFF,TGCGCCAGCACCGCGGGACAGGGGGTTGAAGCTTTCTTT
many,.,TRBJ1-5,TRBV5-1,CASSLRRRGSQPQHF,TGCGCCAGCAGCTTGCGCCGCAGGGGAAGTCAGCCCCAGCATTTT
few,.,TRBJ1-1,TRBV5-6,CASSHKLAYNTEAFF,TGTGCCAGCAGCCATAAATTGGCGTACAACACTGAAGCTTTCTTT
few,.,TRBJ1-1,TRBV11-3,CASSLIDEAFF,TGTGCCAGCAGCTTAATCGATGAAGCTTTCTTT
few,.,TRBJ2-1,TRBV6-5,CASSYSTRDGMEQFF,TGTGCCAGCAGTTACTCGACTAGAGACGGCATGGAGCAGTTCTTC
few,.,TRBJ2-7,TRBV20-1,CSARDGRPTAYEQYF,TGCAGTGCTAGAGATGGCAGGCCGACGGCCTACGAGCAGTACTTC
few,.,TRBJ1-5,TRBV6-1,CASSTNRDKNQPQHF,TGTGCCAGCAGCACAAACCGGGACAAAAATCAGCCCCAGCATTTT
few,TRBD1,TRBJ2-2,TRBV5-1,CASSLEGTGVTGELFF,TGCGCCAGCAGCTTGGAAGGGACAGGAGTAACCGGGGAGCTGTTTTTT
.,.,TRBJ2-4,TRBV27,CASSFFGESSKNIQYF,TGTGCCAGCAGTTTTTTCGGGGAGTCTAGCAAAAACATTCAGTACTTC
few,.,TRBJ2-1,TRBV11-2,CASARRSYNEQFF,TGTGCCAGCGCGAGGAGATCCTACAATGAGCAGTTCTTC
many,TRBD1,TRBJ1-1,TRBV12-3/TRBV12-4,CASSLGDRGGTEAFF,TGTGCCAGCAGTTTAGGGGACAGGGGGGGGACTGAAGCTTTCTTT
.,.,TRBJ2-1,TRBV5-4,CASSNIIDKAYNEQFF,TGTGCCAGCAGCAACATAATAGACAAGGCCTACAATGAGCAGTTCTTC